This T cell receptor beta chain was identified in a study of T cell responses to AZD1222 COVID-19 vaccine. Study-wide results and limits: Most donors were white British, females outnumbered males, and clonal diversity was possibly underestimated.

Trimming stripped 5 bases from V and 6 bases from J, with 18 bases between. The CDR3 has 15 residues. Germline V gene lookup returns CDR1 LGHDT and CDR2 YNNKEL (reference sequence). On this clone itself: Its antigen is undetermined.

Using immunoSEQ multiplex PCR, the repertoire was profiled, and TCRdb retains in-frame clones only, with some absent. This table has 150,000 to 200,000 clones, more than 80% appearing once. This material consisted of peripheral blood, taken on day 0 of AZD1222 vaccination. The receptor's source is an adult in good health. The rearrangement uses TRBV3-1 (or the pseudogene TRBV3-2) and TRBJ2-3, with a possible D match to TRBD2 (6 bases). The CDR3 DNA reads TGTGCCAGCAGCATCGCTAGCGCGCGGGCGGATACGCAGTATTTT. Its translation: CASSIASARADTQYF.